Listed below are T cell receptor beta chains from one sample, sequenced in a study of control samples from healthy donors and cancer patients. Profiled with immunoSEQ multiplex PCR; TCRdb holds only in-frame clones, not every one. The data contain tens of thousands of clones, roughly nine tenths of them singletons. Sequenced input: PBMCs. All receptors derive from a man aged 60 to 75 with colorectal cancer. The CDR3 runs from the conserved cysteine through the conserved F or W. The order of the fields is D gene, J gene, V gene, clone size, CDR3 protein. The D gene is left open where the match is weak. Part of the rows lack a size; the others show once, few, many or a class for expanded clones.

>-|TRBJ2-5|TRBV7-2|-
CASSTDIAETQYF
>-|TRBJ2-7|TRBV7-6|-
CASSLLSGVEAYEQYF
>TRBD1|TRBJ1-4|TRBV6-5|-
CASSFGQGPNEKLFF
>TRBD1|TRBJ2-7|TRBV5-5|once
CASKSGQGAFEQYF
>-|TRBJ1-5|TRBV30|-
CAWSLGGPQHF
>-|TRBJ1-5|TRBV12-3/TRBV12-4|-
CASSLREGQPQHF
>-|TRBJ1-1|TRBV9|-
CASSVVTVKGNTEAFF
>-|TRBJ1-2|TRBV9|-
CASSPYHREGEGRGYTF
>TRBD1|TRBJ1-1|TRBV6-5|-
CASSRDRGNTEAFF
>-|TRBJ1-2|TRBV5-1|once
CASSPLGGGGYGYTF
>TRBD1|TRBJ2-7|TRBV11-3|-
CASTRPGQGSYEQYF
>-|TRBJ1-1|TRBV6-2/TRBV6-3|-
CASSTTWETEAFF
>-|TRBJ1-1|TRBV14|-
CASSQALFTEAFF
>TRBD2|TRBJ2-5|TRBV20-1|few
CSAPGGAQYF
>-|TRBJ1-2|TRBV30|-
CAWSRQLTNYGYTF
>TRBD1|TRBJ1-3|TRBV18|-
CASSPSRTGSGNTIYF
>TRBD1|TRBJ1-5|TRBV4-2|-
CASSQAETGGYQPQHF
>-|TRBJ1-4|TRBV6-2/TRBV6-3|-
CASSTRPGGSEKLFF
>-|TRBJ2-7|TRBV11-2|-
CASAGALSSYEQYF
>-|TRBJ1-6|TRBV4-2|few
CASSQDREGISPLHF
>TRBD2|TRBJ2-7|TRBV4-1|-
CASSHTSGGYEQYF
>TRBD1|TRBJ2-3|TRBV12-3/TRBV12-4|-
CASRYPGGIGYF
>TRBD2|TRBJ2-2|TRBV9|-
CASSPRSSGGTGELFF
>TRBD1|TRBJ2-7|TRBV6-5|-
CASSSYRGPGYEQYF
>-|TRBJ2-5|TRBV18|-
CASSPKGLQETQYF